This TCR beta chain is from a study of cytomegalovirus exposure and HLA in healthy donors. With 60 Vbeta and 13 Jbeta primers, the PCR was carried out. Clones were sequenced by immunoSEQ multiplex PCR, and TCRdb holds only the in-frame ones, with some missing. This sample yields around 88,000 clones, of which 74% are seen a single time; approximately 1.8% belongs to the top ten. This CDR3 contains 14 residues. Trimming removed 2 bases at V and 5 bases at J, with 10 bases between. From germline, CDR1 is SGHTA and CDR2 FQGNSA. Sequencing was carried out using PBMCs. This clonotype originated in a male donor in good health and CMV-seronegative. V is TRBV7-2 and J is TRBJ2-1; D is uncertain. CDR3: CASSLQVNNNEQFF. CDR3 DNA: TGTGCCAGCAGCTTACAGGTTAACAACAATGAGCAGTTCTTC. Full variable domain (rest looked up from reference TRBV7-2 and TRBJ2-1): GAGVSQSPSNKVTEKGKDVELRCDPISGHTALYWYRQSLGQGLEFLIYFQGNSAPDKSGLPSDRFSAERTGGSVSTLTIQRTQQEDSAVYLCASSLQVNNNEQFFGPGTRLTVL.